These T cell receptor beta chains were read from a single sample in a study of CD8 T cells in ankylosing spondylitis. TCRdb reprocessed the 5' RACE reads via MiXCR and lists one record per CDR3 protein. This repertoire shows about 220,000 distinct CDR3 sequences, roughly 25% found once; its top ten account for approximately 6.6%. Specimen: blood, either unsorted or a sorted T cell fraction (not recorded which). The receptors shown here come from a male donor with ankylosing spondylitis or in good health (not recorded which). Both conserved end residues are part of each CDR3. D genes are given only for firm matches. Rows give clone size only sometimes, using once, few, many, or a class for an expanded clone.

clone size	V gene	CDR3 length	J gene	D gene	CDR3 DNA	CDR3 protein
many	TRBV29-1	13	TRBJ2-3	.	TGCAGCGTTGTTAAGGGTGCCTCCGAGCCGCAGTATTTT	CSVVKGASEPQYF
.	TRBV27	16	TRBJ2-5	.	TGTGCCAGCAGTTCCCTTGAAGACCTAATGACGGAGACCCAGTACTTC	CASSSLEDLMTETQYF
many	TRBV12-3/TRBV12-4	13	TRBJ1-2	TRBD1	TGTGCCAGCAGTTTAGACCCGGACAGGACCTACACCTTC	CASSLDPDRTYTF
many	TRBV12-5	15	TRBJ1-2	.	TGTGCTAGTGGTTTAGGGACAACCTTAAACTATGGCTACACCTTC	CASGLGTTLNYGYTF
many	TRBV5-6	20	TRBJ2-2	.	TGTGCCAGCAGCTTGCTTTCTGTTTCCAGCGGCTTATTACTCGGGAGGGAGCTGTTTTTT	CASSLLSVSSGLLLGRELFF
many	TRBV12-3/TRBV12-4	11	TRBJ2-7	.	TGTGCCAGCAGTTTAGACTCCGAGCAGTACTTC	CASSLDSEQYF
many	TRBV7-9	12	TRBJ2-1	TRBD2	TGTGCCAGCAACGGACTAGCGGTTGAGCAGTTCTTC	CASNGLAVEQFF
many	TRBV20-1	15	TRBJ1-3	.	TGCAGTGCTAACCGGCGGAAGACCACTGGAAACACCATATATTTT	CSANRRKTTGNTIYF
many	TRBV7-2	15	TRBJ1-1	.	TGTGCCAGCAGCTTGGGGTCGCTTATGAACACTGAAGCTTTCTTT	CASSLGSLMNTEAFF
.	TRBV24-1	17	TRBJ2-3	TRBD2	TGTGCCACCAGTGAAACGGGACTAGCGGGGGACACAGATACGCAGTATTTT	CATSETGLAGDTDTQYF
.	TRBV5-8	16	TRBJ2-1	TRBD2	TGTGCCAGCAGCTTGGGACTAGCGGGACCTTACAATGAGCAGTTCTTC	CASSLGLAGPYNEQFF
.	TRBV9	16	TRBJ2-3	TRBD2	TGTGCCAGCAGCGGTGATAGCGGGAGGGTTACAGATACGCAGTATTTT	CASSGDSGRVTDTQYF
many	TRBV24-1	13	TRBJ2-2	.	TGTGCCACCGGGACAACGAACACCGGGGAGCTGTTTTTT	CATGTTNTGELFF
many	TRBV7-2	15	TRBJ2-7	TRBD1	TGTGCCAGCAGCTTACTCTGGACAGGTTCCTCCGAGCAGTACTTC	CASSLLWTGSSEQYF
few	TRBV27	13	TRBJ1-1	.	TGTGCCTCTTCGGTCCCGGGGAGCACTGAAGCTTTCTTT	CASSVPGSTEAFF
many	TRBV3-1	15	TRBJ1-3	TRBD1	TGTGCCAGCAGCGATACAGGGGGGTTTGGAAACACCATATATTTT	CASSDTGGFGNTIYF
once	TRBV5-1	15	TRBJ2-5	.	TGCGCCAGCAGCTTGGCCGCGACCTCCCGGGAGACCCAGTACTTC	CASSLAATSRETQYF
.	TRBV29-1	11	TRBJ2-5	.	TGCAGCGTAGAAGAGGGGGAGACCCAGTACTTC	CSVEEGETQYF
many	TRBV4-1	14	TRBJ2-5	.	TGCGCCAGCAGCCAGGCAGGACAGAGAGAGACCCAGTACTTC	CASSQAGQRETQYF
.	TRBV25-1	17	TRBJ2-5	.	TGTGCCAGCAGTGAGGGAAAAGGGGATCTCTACCGGGAGACCCAGTACTTC	CASSEGKGDLYRETQYF
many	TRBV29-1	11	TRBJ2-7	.	TGCAGCGTTGGTTCCGGGGAAGAGCAGTACTTC	CSVGSGEEQYF
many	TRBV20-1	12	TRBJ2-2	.	TGCAGTGCTAGCGCGGTGGGCGGGGAGCTGTTTTTT	CSASAVGGELFF
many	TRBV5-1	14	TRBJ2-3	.	TGCGCCAGCAGCGTAGAAGAGGGGACAGATACGCAGTATTTT	CASSVEEGTDTQYF
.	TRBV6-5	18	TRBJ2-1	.	TGTGCCAGCAGTTACTCGGTGGTGGGGGCAGGGAATTACAATGAGCAGTTCTTC	CASSYSVVGAGNYNEQFF
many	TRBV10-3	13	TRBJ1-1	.	TGTGCCATCAGTACCACCTTTTACACTGAAGCTTTCTTT	CAISTTFYTEAFF
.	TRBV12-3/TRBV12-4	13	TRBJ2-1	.	TGTGCCAGCAGTTCTGAGGTAGGGCATGAGCAGTTCTTC	CASSSEVGHEQFF
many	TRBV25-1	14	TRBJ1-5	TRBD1	TGTGCCAGCAGACGGACAGGGGCTAATCAGCCCCAGCATTTT	CASRRTGANQPQHF
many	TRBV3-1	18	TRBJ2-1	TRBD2	TGTGCCAGCAGCCAAGGGTTCATTAGGACTAGGGGATTCCATGAGCAGTTCTTC	CASSQGFIRTRGFHEQFF
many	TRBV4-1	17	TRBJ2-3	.	TGCGCCAGCAGCCAAGGGGGGGGGACATCTAGCACAGATACGCAGTATTTT	CASSQGGGTSSTDTQYF
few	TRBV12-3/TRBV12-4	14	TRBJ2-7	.	TGTGCCAGCAGTTTCGGACAGCCCTCTTACGAGCAGTACTTC	CASSFGQPSYEQYF
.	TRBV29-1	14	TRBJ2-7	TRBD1	TGCAGCGTTGCGGGACAGGGGGGGATCTACGAGCAGTACTTC	CSVAGQGGIYEQYF
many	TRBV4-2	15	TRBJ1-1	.	TGTGCCAGCAGCCAAGAACAAGCATTGAACACTGAAGCTTTCTTT	CASSQEQALNTEAFF
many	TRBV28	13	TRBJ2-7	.	TGTGCCAGCAGCCCCCCCCGGGGCTACGAGCAGTACTTC	CASSPPRGYEQYF
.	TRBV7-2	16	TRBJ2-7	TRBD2	TGTGCCAGCAGCTTAGGAGGGACTAGCGGGAGAGGGGAGCAGTACTTC	CASSLGGTSGRGEQYF
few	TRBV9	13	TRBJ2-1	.	TGTGCCAGCAGCACGCGATATGGGATTGAGCAGTTCTTC	CASSTRYGIEQFF
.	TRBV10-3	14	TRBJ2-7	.	TGTGCCATCAGTGACCTAAAGAACAGGGTCGAGCAGTACTTC	CAISDLKNRVEQYF
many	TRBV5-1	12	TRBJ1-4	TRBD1	TGCGCCAGCGGACAGGGGAATGAAAAACTGTTTTTT	CASGQGNEKLFF
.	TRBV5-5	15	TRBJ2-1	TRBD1	TGTGCCAGCAGCATCCGGGACAGAACCTACAATGAGCAGTTCTTC	CASSIRDRTYNEQFF
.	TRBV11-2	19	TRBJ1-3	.	TGTGCCAGCAGTTTGATCCGGGACTACAACATCAGGTCTGGAAACACCATATATTTT	CASSLIRDYNIRSGNTIYF
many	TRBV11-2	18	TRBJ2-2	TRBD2	TGTGCCAGCAGCTTAGATCGAACTAGCGCGAACGGCACCGGGGAGCTGTTTTTT	CASSLDRTSANGTGELFF
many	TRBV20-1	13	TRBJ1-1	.	TGCAGTGCGACGGTTGGGGCGGGCACTGAAGCTTTCTTT	CSATVGAGTEAFF
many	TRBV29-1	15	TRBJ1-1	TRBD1	TGCAGCGTTGCGTCGACAGGGACAGGGAACACTGAAGCTTTCTTT	CSVASTGTGNTEAFF
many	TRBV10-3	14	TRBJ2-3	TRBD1	TGTGCCCTCGGCGGACAGGGAAACACAGATACGCAGTATTTT	CALGGQGNTDTQYF
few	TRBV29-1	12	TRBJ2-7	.	TGCAGCGTTGATACGGTGTCCTACGAGCAGTACTTC	CSVDTVSYEQYF
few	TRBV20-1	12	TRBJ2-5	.	TGCAGTGCTCCCAGGGTAGGAGAGACCCAGTACTTC	CSAPRVGETQYF
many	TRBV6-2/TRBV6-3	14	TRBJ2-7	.	TGTGCCAGCAGTTACTTGCTGCCTATCTACGAGCAGTACTTC	CASSYLLPIYEQYF
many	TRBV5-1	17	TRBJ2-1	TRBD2	TGCGCCAGCAGCTTGGTTTCCGCGCGGGAGGGTTACAATGAGCAGTTCTTC	CASSLVSAREGYNEQFF
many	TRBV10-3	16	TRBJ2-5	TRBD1	TGTGCCATCAGTGAGTCCGTGACAGGGGGCCGTGAGACCCAGTACTTC	CAISESVTGGRETQYF
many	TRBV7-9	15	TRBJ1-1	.	TGTGCCAGCAGCTTCCAGGGCAGCTTAAACACTGAAGCTTTCTTT	CASSFQGSLNTEAFF
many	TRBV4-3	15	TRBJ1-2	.	TGCGCCAGCAGCCAAGAGTTCTGGGGGGACTATGGCTACACCTTC	CASSQEFWGDYGYTF